This TCR beta chain comes out of a study of regulatory T cells in long-lasting Graves disease. As regards this clonotype: Relative to the germline gene, one junction end is altered; a read error may explain this.

Noted time point: newly diagnosed GD, antithyroid drugs for less than 3 months. Isolated PBMC RNA provided the starting material for the TCR library. American Thyroid Association guidelines defined Graves' disease diagnosis. Per the germline V gene, CDR1 is LNHDA and CDR2 is SQIVND (reference sequence). CDR3 length: 15 residues. For TCR beta, libraries came from iRepertoire HTBI primers and Arm-PCR of CDR3 regions. Each CDR3 protein gets one entry after TCRdb re-called the multiplex PCR reads with MiXCR. The table shows about 470,000 distinct CDR3 sequences, with more than 13% occurring only once. These data were likewise used in another study, on T cells in Graves' hyperthyroidism and ophthalmopathy. This second study says: First-round RT-PCR with HTBI primers amplified the TCR CDR3 region.

This TCR came from a woman aged 25 to 39 with Graves disease. The sample was peripheral blood mononuclear cells (PBMCs), taken at new diagnosis, from a patient treated with antithyroid drugs. V and J are TRBV19 and TRBJ1-6, with TRBD1 as a possible D gene (5 bases). In nucleotides, the CDR3 is TGTGCTAGTACCCGATGGGGCCAGGCGAATTCACCCCTCCACTTT. Translation gives CASTRWGQANSPLHF.